This T cell receptor (beta chain) came from a study of CD8+ T cells in alopecia areata. Study at large: Treated patients' severity was scored by percentage of affected scalp area. Whole-study results and caveats: Treatment with tofacitinib significantly lowered scalp clonality and reduced expanded CD8+ clones among the top 100. Since there was just one nonresponder, nobody can yet say how baseline CD8+ expansion ties to response.

Regarding this clone: Its cognate antigen is unknown.

Extracted RNA was reverse transcribed into cDNA, the sequencing template. TCRdb keeps only in-frame clones here, not all; method: immunoSEQ multiplex PCR. This table holds under 350,000 clones, nearly 60% found once. The CDR3 consists of 17 residues. CDR1 and CDR2 (germline): SGHDN, FVKESK. V was shortened by 3 bases and J by 6 bases, with 23 bases between the two germline ends. Treatment described: oral pan-JAK inhibitor, 5-10 mg twice daily. Peripheral blood samples and lesional scalp punch biopsies were obtained from alopecia areata patients. This sequence was found in a human donor with alopecia areata. The sequences come from CD4+ T cells sorted from blood, collected at week 24, from a patient treated with tofacitinib. The chain has TRBV14 and TRBJ1-2; D not resolved. The CDR3 sequence: CASSHLEGAGPGDGYTF. The CDR3 coding sequence is TGTGCCAGCAGCCACCTTGAGGGCGCGGGCCCCGGGGATGGCTACACCTTC.